The 17 T cell receptor beta chains below all came from one sample that was sequenced in a study of blood T cell repertoires in COVID-19. TCRdb's copy holds only in-frame clones and misses some; the assay was immunoSEQ multiplex PCR. The sample has approximately 140,000 clones, 80% to 90% seen once; the top ten hold about 8%. The material sequenced was peripheral blood. The receptors were gathered from a woman aged 60 to 75 with COVID-19, enrolled during active disease.

This clone has a handful of counts. Other DNA sequences in the sample encode the same CDR3. This chain joins TRBV5-1 and TRBJ1-1; 7 bases line up with TRBD1. V lost 2 bases to trimming and J lost 4 bases; unmatched junction nucleotides: 2. This CDR3 spans 13 amino acids. Per the germline V gene, CDR1 is SGHRS and CDR2 is YFSETQ. The CDR3 loop reads CASSFPGGTEAFF. Here the CDR3 DNA reads TGCGCCAGCAGCTTTCCAGGGGGCACTGAAGCTTTCTTT.

This chain connects TRBV27 to TRBJ1-1, with D unresolved. With 1 base removed from V and 11 bases from J, the gap between germline ends came to 14 bases. This CDR3 is built from 13 residues. The germline V gene encodes CDR1 MNHEY and CDR2 SMNVEV (reference sequence). CDR3 amino acids: CASSLLDSSEAFF. The CDR3 DNA follows: TGTGCCAGCAGTTTATTAGACTCGTCGGAGGCTTTCTTT.

The rearrangement links TRBV5-1 to TRBJ1-1; D might be TRBD1 (5 bases). This CDR3 is built from 14 residues. The germline CDR1 and CDR2 sequences are SGHRS and YFSETQ. Deletions cut 3 bases from V and 1 base from J, with 10 bases between. This chain's CDR3 is CASSSNGGNTEAFF. In DNA form, the CDR3 reads TGCGCCAGCAGCTCCAACGGGGGGAACACTGAAGCTTTCTTT.

V and J are TRBV15 and TRBJ2-1, with a possible D match to TRBD2 (5 bases). The CDR3 length is 14 residues. V was clipped by 1 base and J by 5 bases, with 9 bases between them. CDR1 and CDR2 from the germline V gene are LNHNV and YYDKDF (reference sequence). CDR3 coding DNA: TGTGCCACCAGCAGAGCTGTGACTAACAATGAGCAGTTCTTC. It codes for CATSRAVTNNEQFF.

This CDR3 is CASSWTSGGFPARTQYF. The CDR3 coding sequence is TGTGCCAGCAGCTGGACTAGCGGGGGGTTTCCAGCCAGAACTCAGTACTTC. V is TRBV7-9 and J is TRBJ2-7, with 14 bases that match TRBD2. CDR3 length: 17 residues. Looked up from germline, CDR1 is SEHNR and CDR2 is FQNEAQ (reference sequence). Losses at the gene ends were 4 bases for V and 10 bases for J; bases not matched to a gene: 15.

This chain links TRBV6-1 with TRBJ2-4; TRBD1 aligns across 12 bases. CDR3 length: 17 residues. Trimming removed 1 base from V and 6 bases from J; junction bases left unmatched: 7. CDR1 and CDR2 from the germline V gene are MNHNS and SASEGT. The CDR3 loop reads CASSEGRGTGGVNIQYF. CDR3 sequence (DNA): TGTGCCAGCAGTGAAGGAAGGGGGACAGGGGGCGTAAACATTCAGTACTTC.

V usage is TRBV12-3 or TRBV12-4 and J usage is TRBJ1-4; 9 bases are shared with TRBD1. J gave up 9 bases and V 5 bases, and 4 bases lay outside the gene matches. This CDR3 is 13 amino acids long. The CDR3 protein is CASSPGTGKKLFF. In DNA form, the CDR3 reads TGTGCCAGCAGTCCCGGGACAGGGAAAAAACTGTTTTTT.

The CDR3 sequence is CASSLSAGLSYEQYF. The CDR3 region has the DNA TGTGCCAGCAGCTTATCGGCGGGGCTCTCCTACGAGCAGTACTTC. The V gene is TRBV7-9, the J gene TRBJ2-7; the D gene is possibly TRBD2 (6 bases). Trimming stripped 2 bases from V and 0 bases from J, with 11 bases between. The CDR3 has 15 residues. From germline, CDR1 is SEHNR and CDR2 FQNEAQ (reference sequence).

The CDR3 nucleotides read TGTGCCAGCAGCTTGGGACAGAGCTATGGCTACACCTTC. Protein product: CASSLGQSYGYTF. This chain connects TRBV5-4 to TRBJ1-2; a possible D gene is TRBD1 (5 bases). The V gene lost 0 bases and the J gene lost 4 bases, with 7 bases spanning the gap. This CDR3 is built from 13 residues. Looked up from germline, CDR1 is SGHNT and CDR2 is YYREEE (reference sequence).

The table lists this clone with a count of one. The gene calls are TRBV11-2 and TRBJ1-2; no clear D. Germline CDR1 is SGHAT and CDR2 is FQNNGV. The CDR3 spans 13 residues. The V end was cut by 5 bases, the J end by 5 bases, with 12 bases between. CDR3 loop: CASSPGPGYGYTF. Written as DNA, the CDR3 is TGTGCCAGCAGCCCTGGGCCTGGGTATGGCTACACCTTC.

The CDR3 DNA reads as TGTGCCAGCAGCGCCCGCAGCTCCTACAATGAGCAGTTCTTC. As protein: CASSARSSYNEQFF. The chain couples TRBV28 to TRBJ2-1, with D uncertain. The V and J ends lost 6 bases and 0 bases respectively, with 9 bases between them. Germline loops: CDR1 MDHEN, CDR2 SYDVKM. The CDR3 has 14 residues.

J is TRBJ2-1 and V is TRBV18, with 13 bases lining up with TRBD2. This CDR3 has 21 amino acids. V lost 3 bases and J lost 4; bases outside the gene matches: 18. Germline-derived CDR1 and CDR2 are KGHSH and LQKENI. CDR3 amino acids: CASSPLEGLAGLRGLYNEQFF. CDR3 nucleotide sequence: TGTGCCAGCTCACCTCTCGAGGGACTAGCGGGGCTAAGGGGCCTTTACAATGAGCAGTTCTTC.

As for this clone: Its ends do not fully match the called genes, so a read error is possible. V gene TRBV7-9 combines with J gene TRBJ1-2; weak D call: TRBD1 (6 bases). The CDR3 consists of 12 residues. Per the germline V gene, CDR1 is SEHNR and CDR2 is FQNEAQ (reference sequence). DNA of the CDR3: TGTGCCAGCAGCCAACACCCACAGGGTCCGTTCTTC. Encoded protein: CASSQHPQGPFF.

This chain uses TRBV24-1 with TRBJ2-1; TRBD2 matches at 10 bases. The CDR3 covers 16 residues. V lost 5 bases, J lost 7 bases, and 10 bases stayed unmatched. Germline assignment: CDR1 KGHDR and CDR2 SFDVKD. CDR3 sequence: CATSGERGGLWNEQFF. As DNA, the CDR3 is TGTGCCACCAGTGGAGAGCGGGGGGGCCTTTGGAATGAGCAGTTCTTC.

This chain uses TRBV15 with TRBJ2-7; 9 nucleotides align to TRBD1. Trimming took 5 bases from V and 6 from J; bases not matched to a gene: 8. The CDR3 runs 14 residues. Germline V CDR1 and CDR2: LNHNV, YYDKDF (reference sequence). CDR3 nucleotide sequence: TGTGCCACCAGCTGGGTAAGGGACAGGGCCGAGCAGTACTTC. It yields the protein CATSWVRDRAEQYF.

The chain uses TRBV7-3 and TRBJ1-6; 9 positions match TRBD1. The junction had 9 bases not matched to a gene; V was cut back by 5 bases and J by 10 bases. CDR1 is SGHTA, CDR2 FQGTGA, per germline. The CDR3 covers 15 residues. The CDR3 DNA reads TGTGCCAGCAGCGAACAGGGGGCAGCAGGATCACCCCTCCACTTT. This translates into CASSEQGAAGSPLHF.

The gene calls are TRBV19 and TRBJ1-2; a weak D match, TRBD1 (5 bases). CDR1 is LNHDA, CDR2 SQIVND, per germline (reference sequence). This CDR3 has 14 amino acids. V dropped 4 bases and J dropped 4 bases, with 13 bases sitting between them. The CDR3 DNA reads as TGTGCCAGTAGTACGGGGGGAATCTCCTATGGCTACACCTTC. This encodes CASSTGGISYGYTF.